The entry below describes one T cell receptor beta chain. The data derive from a study of blood T cell repertoires in COVID-19. Germline trimming cut 5 bases from V and 4 bases from J; bases unmatched to any gene: 4. The V gene's germline CDR1 is MNHNY and CDR2 SVGAGI (reference sequence). The CDR3 runs to 14 residues. Authors' data handling: Reference gene primer amplification yielded estimated nucleated cell counts. Assay used: immunoSEQ multiplex PCR; TCRdb lists only in-frame clones, some missing. D and trimming were read from the DNA, whereas the V and J calls and clone size are those reported in that table. The sample yields approximately 120,000 clones, more than 80% seen once.

The clonotype was recovered from a human donor in a cohort sampled during active COVID-19. This rearrangement joins TRBV6-6 to TRBJ2-7; 11 nucleotides match TRBD1. The sample was peripheral blood. As DNA, the CDR3 is TGTGCCAGCAGTCGGGACAGGGGGGGATACGAGCAGTACTTC. It is translated as CASSRDRGGYEQYF.